This TCR beta chain was identified in a study of long-term antiretroviral therapy in people with HIV (dated by TCRdb to between 2021 and 2024). Regarding the study in general: The earliest samples were collected roughly a decade before the 2015 WHO recommendation for immediate ART, at a time when ART was usually postponed until CD4 counts fell. Among the 30 or so participants with HIV, ten to eleven were female. From some 33 adults with confirmed HIV infection, the cohort provided approximately 210 cryopreserved PBMC samples, gathered serially across a mean of approximately six years (range 1-12). No cross-contamination during QIAcube processing was seen in test extractions of a monoclonal T-cell line run alongside roughly 30 polyclonal samples. A retrospective serial study tested whether changes in peripheral blood TRB repertoire composition and diversity were associated with ART initiation and durable HIV suppression.

What the work shows at the level of the full study, not this receptor alone: Inferences about post-ART repertoire changes were limited because no data were available on ART adherence, viral resistance or therapy changes. The samples were dated from 2004 to 2017, and the ART regimens that were used may be less effective than current ART regimens. HIV repertoires had narrower CDR3 length ranges than controls, and the network structure suggested an antigen-experienced repertoire that shifted only slightly toward naive after ART. Because pre-ART samples had limited cell numbers, unsorted PBMC were profiled rather than sorted CD4+ and CD8+ T cells. Limited PBMC availability meant only the TCR beta chain was sequenced, without alpha chain pairing. Starting ART was linked to a significant rise in TRB diversity, yet even after long-term ART the diversity remained significantly lower than in transplant donor controls. The repertoire was dominated across all time points by expanded TRB clones identified before ART initiation, although this dominance was seen to fluctuate and to decrease in many PLHIV after ART.

About this clone itself: No antigen is known for it. No base qualities exist here, and no much larger clone lies one base off it.

Participants were included only if at least one PBMC sample before ART initiation and at least two post-ART samples were available. All participants with HIV were treated in the United States of America. Before DNA extraction, cryopreserved samples of roughly 0.9-11 million PBMC were thawed and then washed. At the time of the earliest PBMC sample, participants with HIV were aged between about 23 and 54 years. PBMC samples were contributed by each participant from 1-4 timepoints before ART initiation and 2-8 timepoints after ART initiation, with a median of 7 samples. Serial HIV viral load, CD4+ T-cell count, ART history and demographic data were obtained for every participant. Genomic DNA was extracted from unsorted PBMC with a Qiagen kit on a QIAcube, processed in batches of 12 samples. Trimming at the junction amounts to 0 bases on V and 3 bases on J, and the germline ends lie 10 bases apart. CDR1 and CDR2 were assigned from the germline V gene (reference sequence) as SGHKS and YYEKEE. The cysteine opens and the phenylalanine closes a CDR3 of 15 amino acids. The read is trimmed to its CDR3 DNA, 45 bases read in frame from base 1.

The immunoSEQ hsTCRB v3.0 assay was used at survey level resolution to sequence the TRB variable region. TRB sequencing targeted a depth of about 35,000-55,000 T-cell genomes per sample. An Illumina MiSeq with a v3 150-cycle kit was used to sequence the pooled TRB libraries. Per the authors' processing: Repertoire analysis was run in R within a reproducible Nextflow workflow that covered QC, data transformation and analysis. LymphoSeq2, an R package for exploring AIRR-Seq data, was used to implement custom analyses. A few samples that produced fewer than 5000 total TRB sequences were removed, so some 190 HIV repertoires were analyzed. Among the 188 retained HIV repertoires, 55 to 60 were collected before ART initiation and 120 to 140 were collected after ART initiation. Each repertoire was downsampled to 5000 TRB nucleotide sequences, and summary statistics were averaged across 100 downsampling iterations. TRB sequences were retained for analysis only if CDR3 regions of at least seven amino acids were present. Two measures captured diversity: a Shannon entropy-derived clonality score and the Gini coefficient. In repertoire networks, the top 5000 CDR3 amino acid sequences were linked whenever an edit distance of one separated two sequences. Antigen specificity groups and MHC restriction were predicted for TRB CDR3 amino acid sequences with GLIPH2. To flag known CMV, EBV, HIV or tissue antigen associations, CDR3 amino acid sequences were matched against VDJdb and McPAS-TCR. Pre-ART, post-ART and control groups were compared with Wilcoxon signed-rank tests and Holm-Bonferroni correction. The table comes from immuneACCESS by way of TCRdb, which keeps in-frame sequences with V and J called. Part of the clones is missing from these tables; in studies checked, under half for an unresolved V gene and the rest for unknown reasons. The V and J calls and clone size were taken over from that table, and D and trimming were inferred from the DNA. The sample yields roughly 16,000 clones; 81% were counted once. The top ten hold around 10% of the sample.

The TCR comes from a man aged 50 to 60 with HIV. Recombination linked TRBV5-5 to TRBJ2-1; the D gene cannot be resolved reliably. The specimen was unsorted PBMCs, collected 0.3 years before starting antiretroviral therapy. CDR3 sequence: CASSLEADFYNEQFF. DNA sequence: TGTGCCAGCAGCTTGGAGGCAGATTTCTACAATGAGCAGTTCTTC.